The present TCR beta chain was sequenced within a study of CD8+CD57+ T cells in acquired aplastic anemia. Overall study results and limits: Comparison of patients with controls identified about 30 shared CD8+ CDR3 sequences.

As to this clonotype: Its target is unknown.

Genomic DNA provided the template from which TCR beta VDJ and CDR3 profiles were obtained. One entry per CDR3 protein, called by TCRdb with MiXCR from the reads. Here the sample spans approximately 380,000 distinct CDR3 sequences, 55% to 75% being singletons. The CDR3 covers 16 residues. CDR1 and CDR2 (germline): SNHLY, FYNNEI. With V trimmed by 8 bases and J by 7 bases, 18 bases remained unmatched. The receptor was isolated from a human donor in good health, serving as a control. The V and J genes are TRBV2 and TRBJ2-5, with 8 bases aligning to TRBD2. The specimen sequenced was sorted CD4+, CD8+, or CD8+CD57+ T cells (not recorded which) from PBMCs. CDR3 sequence (DNA): TGTGCCAGCGGTTCGGGCGGCGCGGGGGGCCACGGGACCCAGTACTTC. Its protein is CASGSGGAGGHGTQYF.